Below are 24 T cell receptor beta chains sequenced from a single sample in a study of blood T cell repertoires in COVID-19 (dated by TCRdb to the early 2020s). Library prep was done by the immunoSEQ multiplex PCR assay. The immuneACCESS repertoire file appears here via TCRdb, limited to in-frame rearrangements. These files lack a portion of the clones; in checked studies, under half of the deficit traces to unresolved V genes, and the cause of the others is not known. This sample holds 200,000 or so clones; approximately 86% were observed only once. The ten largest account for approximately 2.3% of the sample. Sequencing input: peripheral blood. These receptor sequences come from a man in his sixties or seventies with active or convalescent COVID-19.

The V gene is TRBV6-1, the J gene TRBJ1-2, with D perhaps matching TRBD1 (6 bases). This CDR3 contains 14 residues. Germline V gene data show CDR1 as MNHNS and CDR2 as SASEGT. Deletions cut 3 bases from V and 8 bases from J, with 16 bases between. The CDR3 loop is CASSDWGRGWGYTF. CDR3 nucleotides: TGTGCCAGCAGTGATTGGGGGCGAGGCTGGGGCTACACCTTC.

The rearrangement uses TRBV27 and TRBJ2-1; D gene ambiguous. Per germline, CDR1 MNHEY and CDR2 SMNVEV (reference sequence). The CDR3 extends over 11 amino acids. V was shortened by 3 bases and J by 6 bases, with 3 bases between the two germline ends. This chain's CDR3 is CASSFSNEQFF. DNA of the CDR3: TGTGCCAGCAGTTTTAGCAATGAGCAGTTCTTC.

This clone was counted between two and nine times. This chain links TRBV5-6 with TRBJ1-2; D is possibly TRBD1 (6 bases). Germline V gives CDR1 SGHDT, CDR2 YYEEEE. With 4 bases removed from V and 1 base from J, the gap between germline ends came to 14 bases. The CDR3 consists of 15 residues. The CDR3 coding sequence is TGTGCCAGCAGCGGGGGCCCCCGCGTTAACTATGGCTACACCTTC. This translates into CASSGGPRVNYGYTF. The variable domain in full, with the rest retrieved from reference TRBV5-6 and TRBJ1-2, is DAGVTQSPTHLIKTRGQQVTLRCSPKSGHDTVSWYQQALGQGPQFIFQYYEEEERQRGNFPDRFSGHQFPNYSSELNVNALLLGDSALYLCASSGGPRVNYGYTFGSGTRLTVV.

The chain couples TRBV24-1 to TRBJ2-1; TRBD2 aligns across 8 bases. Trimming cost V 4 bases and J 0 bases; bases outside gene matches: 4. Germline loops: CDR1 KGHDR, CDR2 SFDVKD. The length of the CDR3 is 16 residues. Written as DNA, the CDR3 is TGTGCCACCAGTGACCCCAGCGGGAGCTCCTACAATGAGCAGTTCTTC. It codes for CATSDPSGSSYNEQFF.

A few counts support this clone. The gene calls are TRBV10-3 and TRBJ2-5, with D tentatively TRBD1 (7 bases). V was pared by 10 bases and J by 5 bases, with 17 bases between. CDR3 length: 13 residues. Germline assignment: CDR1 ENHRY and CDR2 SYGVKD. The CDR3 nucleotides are TGTGCCACCCAGGGGGGCGCGGGGGAGACCCAGTACTTC. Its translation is CATQGGAGETQYF.

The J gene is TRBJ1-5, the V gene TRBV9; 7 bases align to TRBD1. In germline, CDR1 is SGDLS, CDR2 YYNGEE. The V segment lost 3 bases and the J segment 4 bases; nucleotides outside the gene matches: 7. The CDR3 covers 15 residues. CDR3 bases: TGTGCCAGCAGCGCTGAGGGGGCGCGGAATCAGCCCCAGCATTTT. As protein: CASSAEGARNQPQHF.

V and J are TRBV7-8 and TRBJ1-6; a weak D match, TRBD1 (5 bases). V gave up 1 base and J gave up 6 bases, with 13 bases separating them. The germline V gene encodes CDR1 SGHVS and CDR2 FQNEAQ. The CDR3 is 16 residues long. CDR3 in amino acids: CASSLGAQGGNSPLHF. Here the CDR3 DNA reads TGTGCCAGCAGCTTAGGTGCGCAGGGTGGTAATTCACCCCTCCACTTT.

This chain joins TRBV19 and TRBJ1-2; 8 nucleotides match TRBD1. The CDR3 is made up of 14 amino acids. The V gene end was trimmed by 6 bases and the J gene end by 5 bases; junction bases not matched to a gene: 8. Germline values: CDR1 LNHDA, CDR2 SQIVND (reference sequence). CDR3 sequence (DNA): TGTGCCAGTAGGCCGGGACAGGACTTATATGGCTACACCTTC. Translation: CASRPGQDLYGYTF.

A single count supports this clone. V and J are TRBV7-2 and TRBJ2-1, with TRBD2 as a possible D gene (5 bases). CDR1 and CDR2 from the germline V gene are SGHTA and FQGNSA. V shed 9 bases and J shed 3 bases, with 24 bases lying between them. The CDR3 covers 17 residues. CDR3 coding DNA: TGTGCCAGAATAAAATTACAGCAGCGGATGAACTACAATGAGCAGTTCTTC. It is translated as CARIKLQQRMNYNEQFF.

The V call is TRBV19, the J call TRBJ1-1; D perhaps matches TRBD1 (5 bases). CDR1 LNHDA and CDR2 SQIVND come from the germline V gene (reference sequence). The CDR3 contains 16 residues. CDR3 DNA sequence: TGTGGAGTAGTACCCAGGAGGGGCGAAGGGAACACTGAAGCTTTCTTT. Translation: CGVVPRRGEGNTEAFF.

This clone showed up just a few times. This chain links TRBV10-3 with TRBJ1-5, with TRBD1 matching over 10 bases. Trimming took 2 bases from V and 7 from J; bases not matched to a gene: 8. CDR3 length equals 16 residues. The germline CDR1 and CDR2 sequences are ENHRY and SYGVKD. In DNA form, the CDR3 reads TGTGCCATCAGTGAGGGGGGACAGGGGAATCGACAGCCCCAGCATTTT. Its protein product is CAISEGGQGNRQPQHF.

CDR3 amino acids: CASSVDSSGSSYNEQFF. The CDR3 bases are TGTGCCAGCAGCGTCGACAGCTCCGGGAGCTCCTACAATGAGCAGTTCTTC. The gene calls are TRBV9 and TRBJ2-1; D is perhaps TRBD2 (6 bases). This CDR3 is 17 amino acids long. Per the germline V gene, CDR1 is SGDLS and CDR2 is YYNGEE. Deletions cut 2 bases from V and 0 bases from J, with 15 bases between.

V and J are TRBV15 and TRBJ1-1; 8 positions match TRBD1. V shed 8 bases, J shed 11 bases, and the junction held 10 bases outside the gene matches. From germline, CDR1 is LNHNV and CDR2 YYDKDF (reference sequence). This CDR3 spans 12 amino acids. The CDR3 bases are TGTGCCACCTCCAAGGAGACAGGGGCCGCTTTCTTT. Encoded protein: CATSKETGAAFF.

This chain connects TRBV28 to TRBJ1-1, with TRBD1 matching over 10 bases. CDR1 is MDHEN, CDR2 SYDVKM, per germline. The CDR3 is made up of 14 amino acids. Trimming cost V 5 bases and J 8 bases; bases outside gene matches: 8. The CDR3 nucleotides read TGTGCCAGCAGTCCACCGGGACAGGGGACCGAAGCTTTCTTT. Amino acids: CASSPPGQGTEAFF. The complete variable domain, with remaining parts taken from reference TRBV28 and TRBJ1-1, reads DVKVTQSSRYLVKRTGEKVFLECVQDMDHENMFWYRQDPGLGLRLIYFSYDVKMKEKGDIPEGYSVSREKKERFSLILESASTNQTSMYLCASSPPGQGTEAFFGQGTRLTVV.

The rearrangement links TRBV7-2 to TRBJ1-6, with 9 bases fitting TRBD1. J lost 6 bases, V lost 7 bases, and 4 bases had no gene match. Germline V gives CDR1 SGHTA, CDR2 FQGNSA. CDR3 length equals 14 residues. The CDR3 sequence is CASTPGQGNSPLHF. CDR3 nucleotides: TGTGCCAGCACCCCGGGACAGGGTAATTCACCCCTCCACTTT.

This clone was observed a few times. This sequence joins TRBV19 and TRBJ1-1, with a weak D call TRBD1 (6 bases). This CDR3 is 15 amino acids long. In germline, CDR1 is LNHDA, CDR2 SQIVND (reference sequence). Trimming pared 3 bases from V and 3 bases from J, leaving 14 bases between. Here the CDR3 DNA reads TGTGCCAGTAGTATTTGGTGGGGGCCTGACACTGAAGCTTTCTTT. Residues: CASSIWWGPDTEAFF.

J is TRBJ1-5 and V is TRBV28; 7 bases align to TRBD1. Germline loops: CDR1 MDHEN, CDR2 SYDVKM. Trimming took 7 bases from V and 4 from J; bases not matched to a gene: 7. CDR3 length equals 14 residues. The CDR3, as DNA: TGTGCCAGCATCCCCGGGACAGTAAATCAGCCCCAGCATTTT. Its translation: CASIPGTVNQPQHF.

The CDR3 DNA reads TGTGCCAGCAGCCCAGGGGCAAGCACGCAGTATTTT. Translating it yields CASSPGASTQYF. The chain uses TRBV9 and TRBJ2-3; TRBD1 is a possible D gene (6 bases). Trimming removed 4 bases from V and 9 bases from J, with 12 bases in between. CDR1 SGDLS and CDR2 YYNGEE come from the germline V gene. CDR3 length: 12 residues.

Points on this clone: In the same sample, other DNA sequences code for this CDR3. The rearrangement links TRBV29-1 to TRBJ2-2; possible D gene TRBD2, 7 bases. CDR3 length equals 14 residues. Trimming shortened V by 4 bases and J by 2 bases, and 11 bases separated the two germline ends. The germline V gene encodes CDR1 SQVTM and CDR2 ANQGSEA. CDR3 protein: CSVGWGGNTGELFF. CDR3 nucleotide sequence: TGCAGCGTTGGTTGGGGGGGCAACACCGGGGAGCTGTTTTTT.

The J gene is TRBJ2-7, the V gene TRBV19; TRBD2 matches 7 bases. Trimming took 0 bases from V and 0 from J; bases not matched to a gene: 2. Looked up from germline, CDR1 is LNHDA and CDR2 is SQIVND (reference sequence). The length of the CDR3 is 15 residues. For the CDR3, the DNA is TGTGCCAGTAGTATAGAGCGGGGGATCTCCTACGAGCAGTACTTC. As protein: CASSIERGISYEQYF.

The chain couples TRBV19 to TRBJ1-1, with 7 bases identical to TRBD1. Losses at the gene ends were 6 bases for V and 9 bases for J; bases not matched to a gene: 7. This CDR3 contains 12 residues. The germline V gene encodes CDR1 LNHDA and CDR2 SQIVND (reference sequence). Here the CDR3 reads CASRRTGAQAFF. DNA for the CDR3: TGTGCCAGTAGGCGAACAGGGGCGCAAGCTTTCTTT.

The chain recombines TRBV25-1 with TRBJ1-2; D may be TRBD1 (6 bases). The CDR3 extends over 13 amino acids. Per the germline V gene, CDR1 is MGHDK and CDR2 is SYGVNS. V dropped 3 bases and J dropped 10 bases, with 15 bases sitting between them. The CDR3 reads CASSDPGTPYYTF. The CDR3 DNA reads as TGTGCCAGCAGTGATCCCGGGACACCGTACTACACCTTC.

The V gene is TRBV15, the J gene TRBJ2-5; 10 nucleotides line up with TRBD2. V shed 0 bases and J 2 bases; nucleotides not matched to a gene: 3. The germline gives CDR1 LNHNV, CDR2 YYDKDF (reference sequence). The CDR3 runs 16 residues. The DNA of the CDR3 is TGTGCCACCAGCAGAGATCTAGCGGGGGTACAAGAGACCCAGTACTTC. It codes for CATSRDLAGVQETQYF.

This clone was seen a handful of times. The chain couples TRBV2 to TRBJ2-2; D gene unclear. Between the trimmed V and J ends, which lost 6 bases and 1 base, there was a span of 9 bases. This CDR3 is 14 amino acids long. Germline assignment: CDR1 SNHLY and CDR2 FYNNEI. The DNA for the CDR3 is TGTGCCAGCAGGGGCAGGATGAACACCGGGGAGCTGTTTTTT. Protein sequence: CASRGRMNTGELFF.